The 19 T cell receptor beta chains below were found in one sample sequenced in a study of blood T cell repertoires in COVID-19. TCRdb's table, derived via immunoSEQ multiplex PCR, lists solely in-frame clones and lacks some. The sample carries about 210,000 clones, about 87% recorded once. The specimen was peripheral blood. These receptors were obtained from a man in his sixties or seventies with acute or convalescent COVID-19.

The chain combines TRBV5-8 with TRBJ1-2; 8 positions match TRBD1. The CDR3 has 14 amino acids. Per germline, CDR1 SGHTS and CDR2 YDEGEE. The J segment lost 4 bases and the V segment lost 4 bases, leaving 6 bases of the junction unmatched. This chain's CDR3 is CASSARQGRYGYTF. DNA of the CDR3: TGTGCCAGCAGCGCAAGACAGGGGCGCTATGGCTACACCTTC.

This chain joins TRBV7-9 and TRBJ1-3; D unclear. The CDR3 runs 16 residues. Trimming took off 3 bases at V and 2 bases at J, with 14 bases between the two ends. Germline V gene lookup returns CDR1 SEHNR and CDR2 FQNEAQ (reference sequence). CDR3 region: CASSLVLAPTGNTIYF. The CDR3 nucleotides read TGTGCCAGCAGCTTGGTGTTGGCCCCCACTGGAAACACCATATATTTT.

This rearrangement joins TRBV11-2 to TRBJ1-1, with 7 bases identical to TRBD1. The CDR3 has 16 amino acids. The germline V gene has CDR1 SGHAT and CDR2 FQNNGV. Unmatched junction bases numbered 8, after V lost 0 bases and J lost 4 bases. CDR3 DNA: TGTGCCAGCAGCTTAGACGGGAGGGGGCGGACCACTGAAGCTTTCTTT. It codes for CASSLDGRGRTTEAFF.

This clone came up a few times. CDR3 sequence reads: CASSEVTRVVGYGYTF. CDR3 bases: TGTGCCAGCAGTGAAGTAACCAGGGTGGTTGGCTATGGCTACACCTTC. The V and J genes are TRBV6-1 and TRBJ1-2; perhaps TRBD1 as D (5 bases). This CDR3 has 16 residues. V gave up 1 base and J gave up 4 bases, with 16 bases separating them. Germline V lookup: CDR1 MNHNS, CDR2 SASEGT.

The chain combines TRBV27 with TRBJ1-2; tentatively, D is TRBD1 (5 bases). The V gene lost 8 bases and the J gene lost 5 bases, with 15 bases spanning the gap. The CDR3 spans 13 residues. Per the germline V gene, CDR1 is MNHEY and CDR2 is SMNVEV (reference sequence). CDR3 loop: CASSPWGGYGYTF. CDR3 DNA: TGTGCCAGCTCGCCCTGGGGGGGGTATGGCTACACCTTC.

This clone was observed once. The rearrangement links TRBV6-5 to TRBJ1-2, with TRBD1 matching 7 bases. The CDR3 totals 14 residues. The J segment lost 3 bases and the V segment lost 6 bases, leaving 7 bases of the junction unmatched. CDR1 is MNHEY and CDR2 is SVGAGI in the germline V gene. The CDR3 nucleotides are TGTGCCAGCAGCTACAGGGGCCCGGACTATGGCTACACCTTC. Translating gives CASSYRGPDYGYTF.

V and J are TRBV12-3 or TRBV12-4 and TRBJ1-6; D not certain. This CDR3 region has 13 residues. Deletions cut 5 bases from V and 5 bases from J, with 7 bases between. The CDR3, as DNA: TGTGCCAGCAGTACAGTAGATAATTCACCCCTCCACTTT. It is translated as CASSTVDNSPLHF.

The rearrangement links TRBV20-1 to TRBJ2-5; a weak D match, TRBD1 (5 bases). The CDR3 consists of 15 residues. Trimming took 3 bases from V and 0 from J, leaving 14 bases between them. Germline V gives CDR1 DFQATT, CDR2 SNEGSKA (reference sequence). The CDR3 here is CSASYTRVYQETQYF. The CDR3 bases are TGCAGTGCTAGTTACACCAGGGTGTACCAAGAGACCCAGTACTTC.

The V gene is TRBV12-3 or TRBV12-4, the J gene TRBJ2-3; the D gene is possibly TRBD1 (6 bases). The ends were cut back, 4 bases at V and 13 bases at J, with 15 bases in the middle. The CDR3 contains 12 residues. CDR3 sequence (DNA): TGTGCCAGCAGTTCCAGCCGGGACACCAAGTATTTT. This gives the protein CASSSSRDTKYF.

The chain carries TRBV7-2 and TRBJ1-2, with 9 positions matching TRBD1. Germline V gives CDR1 SGHTA, CDR2 FQGNSA. V dropped 2 bases and J dropped 3; count of bases not matched to a gene: 4. This CDR3 has 15 residues. CDR3 sequence reads: CASSLRGQGDYGYTF. CDR3 DNA sequence: TGTGCCAGCAGCTTAAGGGGACAGGGTGACTATGGCTACACCTTC.

The J gene is TRBJ1-4, the V gene TRBV5-1; 7 bases align to TRBD1. This CDR3 contains 16 residues. CDR1 and CDR2 (germline): SGHRS, YFSETQ. After removal of 4 bases from V and 0 bases from J, the junction contained 6 bases not matched to a gene. In nucleotides, the CDR3 is TGCGCCAGCAGCCCCGGGACAGTGACAACTAATGAAAAACTGTTTTTT. It encodes CASSPGTVTTNEKLFF.

The genes are TRBV28 and TRBJ2-5; a weak D match, TRBD2 (6 bases). Trimming took 6 bases from V and 5 from J, leaving 13 bases between them. CDR1 is MDHEN, CDR2 SYDVKM, per germline. The CDR3 has 13 amino acids. CDR3 residues: CASSLNGGETQYF. CDR3 DNA sequence: TGTGCCAGCAGCCTGAATGGGGGGGAGACCCAGTACTTC.

This chain joins TRBV27 and TRBJ2-1, with D maybe TRBD2 (6 bases). The ends were cut back, 7 bases at V and 5 bases at J, with 12 bases in the middle. Germline V gene sequence: CDR1 MNHEY, CDR2 SMNVEV (reference sequence). The CDR3 contains 13 residues. The CDR3 loop is CASTPGSHNEQFF. The CDR3 DNA reads TGTGCCAGCACCCCCGGGAGCCACAATGAGCAGTTCTTC.

The rearrangement links TRBV7-2 to TRBJ2-1, with 8 bases matching TRBD1. V was pared by 3 bases and J by 1 base, with 2 bases of the junction left unmatched. Germline V CDR1 and CDR2: SGHTA, FQGNSA. The CDR3 contains 15 residues. CDR3: CASSFDRGSYNEQFF. The CDR3 region has the DNA TGTGCCAGCAGCTTCGACAGGGGTTCCTACAATGAGCAGTTCTTC.

This chain joins TRBV7-8 and TRBJ1-1, with D perhaps matching TRBD1 (5 bases). V gave up 3 bases and J gave up 1 base, with 12 bases separating them. Germline CDR1 is SGHVS and CDR2 is FQNEAQ. The CDR3 has 15 amino acids. In nucleotides, the CDR3 is TGTGCCAGCAGCTTCAGGGAGGCTCCGAACACTGAAGCTTTCTTT. This gives the protein CASSFREAPNTEAFF.

The V gene is TRBV5-1, the J gene TRBJ2-1, with D possibly being TRBD1 (5 bases). The CDR3 totals 15 residues. Per the germline V gene, CDR1 is SGHRS and CDR2 is YFSETQ. V gave up 4 bases and J gave up 6 bases, with 17 bases separating them. CDR3 protein: CASSPDAAGRNEQFF. The CDR3, as DNA: TGCGCCAGCAGCCCCGATGCGGCAGGGCGCAATGAGCAGTTCTTC. Combining the CDR3 with reference TRBV5-1 and TRBJ2-1 gives the whole variable domain KAGVTQTPRYLIKTRGQQVTLSCSPISGHRSVSWYQQTPGQGLQFLFEYFSETQRNKGNFPGRFSGRQFSNSRSEMNVSTLELGDSALYLCASSPDAAGRNEQFFGPGTRLTVL.

This chain joins TRBV3-1 (or the pseudogene TRBV3-2) and TRBJ1-4; D possibly corresponds to TRBD1 (6 bases). There are 16 residues in the CDR3. Germline CDR1 LGHDT, CDR2 YNNKEL (reference sequence). V was cut by 0 bases and J by 7 bases, with 15 bases left in between. In nucleotides, the CDR3 is TGTGCCAGCAGCCAAGATGGTACAGGGAGTAGTGAAAAACTGTTTTTT. Translation gives CASSQDGTGSSEKLFF.

The V gene is TRBV7-3, the J gene TRBJ2-1; 11 bases are a match to TRBD2. This CDR3 is built from 15 residues. V lost 0 bases and J lost 9; bases outside the gene matches: 4. Germline CDR1 is SGHTA and CDR2 is FQGTGA. The CDR3 protein is CASSLTGTSGTEQFF. In nucleotides, the CDR3 is TGTGCCAGCAGCTTAACCGGGACTAGCGGCACTGAGCAGTTCTTC.

The chain has TRBV7-9 and TRBJ2-5, with unresolved D. Trimming removed 3 bases from V and 5 bases from J, with 10 bases in between. The germline CDR1 and CDR2 sequences are SEHNR and FQNEAQ (reference sequence). This CDR3 region has 13 residues. The CDR3 here is CASSFLEVETQYF. The CDR3 bases are TGTGCCAGCAGCTTTTTAGAGGTCGAGACCCAGTACTTC.